This TCR beta chain was obtained from a study of T cells expressing NK-cell markers. Study background: Each TCR beta repertoire originated in sorted T cells that were CD3+CD56+NKG2C+, CD3+CD56+NKG2C- or CD3+CD56-NKG2C+.

TCR beta cDNA was generated via 5'RACE template switching incorporating UMIs. TCRdb reworked the 5' RACE reads into one entry per CDR3 protein, no DNA. The ten most abundant clones cover around 5% of a sample with roughly 380,000 distinct CDR3 sequences. CDR1 is LGHDT and CDR2 is YNNKEL in the germline V gene (reference sequence). This CDR3 is 15 amino acids long. Sequenced input: blood T cells: a sorted CD56 or NKG2C T cell subset, CD4+ or CD8+ T cells, or bulk PBMC T cells (not recorded which). This TCR came from a man between 18 and 69 years old in good health. The rearrangement joins TRBV3-1 to TRBJ2-7; TCRdb reports TRBD1, a call that lacks DNA to check it against. The CDR3 loop reads CASSRNPGQAYEQYF.